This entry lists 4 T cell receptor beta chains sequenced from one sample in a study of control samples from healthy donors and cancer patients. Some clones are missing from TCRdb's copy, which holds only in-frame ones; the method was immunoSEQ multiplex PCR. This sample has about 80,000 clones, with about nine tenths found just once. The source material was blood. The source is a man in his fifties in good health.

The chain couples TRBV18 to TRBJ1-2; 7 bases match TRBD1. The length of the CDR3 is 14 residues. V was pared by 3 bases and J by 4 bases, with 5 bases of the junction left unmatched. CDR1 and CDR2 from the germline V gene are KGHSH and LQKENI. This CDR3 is CASSPGTVGYGYTF. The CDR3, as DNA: TGTGCCAGCTCACCGGGGACAGTCGGCTATGGCTACACCTTC.

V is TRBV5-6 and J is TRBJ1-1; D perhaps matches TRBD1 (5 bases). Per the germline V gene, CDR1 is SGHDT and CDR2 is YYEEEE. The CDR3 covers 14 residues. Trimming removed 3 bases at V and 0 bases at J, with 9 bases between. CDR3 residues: CASSSLTVNTEAFF. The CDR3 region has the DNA TGTGCCAGCAGCTCGTTGACAGTGAACACTGAAGCTTTCTTT. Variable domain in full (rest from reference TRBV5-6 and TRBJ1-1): DAGVTQSPTHLIKTRGQQVTLRCSPKSGHDTVSWYQQALGQGPQFIFQYYEEEERQRGNFPDRFSGHQFPNYSSELNVNALLLGDSALYLCASSSLTVNTEAFFGQGTRLTVV.

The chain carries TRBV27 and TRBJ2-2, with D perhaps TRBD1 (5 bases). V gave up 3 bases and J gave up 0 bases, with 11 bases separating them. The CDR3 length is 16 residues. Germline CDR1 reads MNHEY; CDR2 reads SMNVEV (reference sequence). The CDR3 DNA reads TGTGCCAGCAGTTTTAAGGGGCTCGCGAACACCGGGGAGCTGTTTTTT. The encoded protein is CASSFKGLANTGELFF.

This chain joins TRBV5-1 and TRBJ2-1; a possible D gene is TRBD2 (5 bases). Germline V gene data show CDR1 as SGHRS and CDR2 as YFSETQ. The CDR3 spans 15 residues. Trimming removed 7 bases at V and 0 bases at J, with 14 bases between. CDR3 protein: CASALGGLSYNEQFF. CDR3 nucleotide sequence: TGCGCCAGCGCCCTAGGCGGACTCTCCTACAATGAGCAGTTCTTC.